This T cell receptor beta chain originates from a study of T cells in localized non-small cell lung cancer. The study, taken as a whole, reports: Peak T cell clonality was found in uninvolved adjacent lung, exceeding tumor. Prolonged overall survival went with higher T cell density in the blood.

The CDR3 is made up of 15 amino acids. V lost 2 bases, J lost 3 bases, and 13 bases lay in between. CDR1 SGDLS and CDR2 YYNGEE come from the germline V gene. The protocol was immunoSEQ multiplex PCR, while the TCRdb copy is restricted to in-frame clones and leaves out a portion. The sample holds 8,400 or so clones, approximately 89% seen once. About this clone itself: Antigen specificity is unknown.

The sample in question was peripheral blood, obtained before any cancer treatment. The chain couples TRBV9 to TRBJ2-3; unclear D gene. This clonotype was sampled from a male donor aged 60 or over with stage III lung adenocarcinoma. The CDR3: CASSVLSVATDTQYF. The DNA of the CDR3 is TGTGCCAGCAGCGTCCTCTCGGTCGCGACAGATACGCAGTATTTT. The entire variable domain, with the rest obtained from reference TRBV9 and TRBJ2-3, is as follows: DSGVTQTPKHLITATGQRVTLRCSPRSGDLSVYWYQQSLDQGLQFLIQYYNGEERAKGNILERFSAQQFPDLHSELNLSSLELGDSALYFCASSVLSVATDTQYFGPGTRLTVL.